This TCR beta chain was obtained from a study of molecular identifiers for immune sequencing clone quantification. Study findings and constraints: Investigators reportedly could detect spiked Jurkat TCR RNA from one cell among one million naive cells. In cases of identical TCR molecules sharing a barcode, highly expanded clone sizes could be underestimated.

This clonotype was seen ten or more times. The target antigen is unknown. TCRdb re-called the PCR reads with MiXCR, one entry per CDR3 protein. Among more than 50,000 distinct CDR3 sequences listed, over 15% were seen once. With 10%, 30% or 50% of RNA, about 20,000 to 1,100,000 naive CD8 T cells were sequenced. The TCR originated in a human donor in good health. Some libraries in this study had Jurkat cell RNA spiked in. The sequencing input was naive CD8+ T cells from blood, with Jurkat cell RNA spiked in. Specified subset: FACS-sorted CD8+CD4-CCR7+CD45RA+ naive T cells.

The CDR3 DNA follows: TGTGCCAGCAGCTCGGGACTAGCGGGACCTCTTGAAGTGTTTGGCAAAAACATTCAGTACTTC. Its protein product is CASSSGLAGPLEVFGKNIQYF. The rearrangement uses TRBV7-8 and TRBJ2-4; 13 bases are a match to TRBD2. This CDR3 region has 21 residues. V trimming: 4 bases; J trimming: 3 bases; junction bases outside the gene matches: 18. CDR1 and CDR2 from the germline V gene are SGHVS and FQNEAQ.